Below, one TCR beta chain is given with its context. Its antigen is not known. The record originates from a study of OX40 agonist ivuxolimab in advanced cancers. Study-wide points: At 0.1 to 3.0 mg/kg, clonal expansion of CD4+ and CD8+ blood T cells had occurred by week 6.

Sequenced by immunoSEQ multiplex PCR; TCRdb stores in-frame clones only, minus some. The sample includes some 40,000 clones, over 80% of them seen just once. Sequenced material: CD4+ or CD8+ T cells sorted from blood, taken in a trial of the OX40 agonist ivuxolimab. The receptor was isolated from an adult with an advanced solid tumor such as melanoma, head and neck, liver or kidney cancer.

The CDR3, as DNA: TGTGCCAGCAGCCCCCGGGGGGGGGAGCAGTACTTC. Residues: CASSPRGGEQYF. The rearrangement joins TRBV7-6 to TRBJ2-7; 8 positions agree with TRBD2. Germline V gives CDR1 SGHVS, CDR2 FNYEAQ. The CDR3 has 12 amino acids. With V trimmed by 5 bases and J by 7 bases, 4 bases remained unmatched. Variable domain in full (rest from reference TRBV7-6 and TRBJ2-7): GAGVSQSPRYKVTKRGQDVALRCDPISGHVSLYWYRQALGQGPEFLTYFNYEAQQDKSGLPNDRFSAERPEGSISTLTIQRTEQRDSAMYRCASSPRGGEQYFGPGTRLTVT.